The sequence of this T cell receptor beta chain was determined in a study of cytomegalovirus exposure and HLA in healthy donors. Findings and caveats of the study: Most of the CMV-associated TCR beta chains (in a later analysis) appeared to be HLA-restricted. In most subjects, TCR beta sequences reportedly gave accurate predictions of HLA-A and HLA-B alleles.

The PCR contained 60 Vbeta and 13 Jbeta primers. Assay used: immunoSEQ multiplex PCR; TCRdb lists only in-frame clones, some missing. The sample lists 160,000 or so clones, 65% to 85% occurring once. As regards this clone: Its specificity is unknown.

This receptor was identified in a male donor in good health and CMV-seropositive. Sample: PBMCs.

The CDR3 loop is CASSLGAGSAKNIQYF. The CDR3 DNA sequence: TGTGCCAGCAGCTTAGGGGCAGGGTCGGCCAAAAACATTCAGTACTTC. This chain connects TRBV11-3 to TRBJ2-4; D possibly corresponds to TRBD1 (5 bases). Germline loops: CDR1 SGHNT, CDR2 YENEEA. V lost 1 base to trimming and J lost 1 base, with 11 bases between them. CDR3 length equals 16 residues.